This T cell receptor (beta chain) was recovered during a study of cytomegalovirus exposure and HLA in healthy donors. Concerning this clone itself: The target antigen is unknown.

The CDR3 is made up of 16 amino acids. V dropped 7 bases and J dropped 1; count of bases not matched to a gene: 6. CDR1 and CDR2 from the germline V gene are SNHLY and FYNNEI. The study ran its PCR with 60 Vbeta and 13 Jbeta primers. Sequenced by immunoSEQ multiplex PCR; TCRdb stores in-frame clones only, minus some. This repertoire shows about 180,000 clones, roughly 85% found once; its top ten account for 1%. Study outcomes and limitations: Three of the chains that were CMV-associated were confirmed in vitro to be specific for CMV antigens. Productive rates of about 90% or about 30% were seen for most TCR beta V segments in an earlier analysis.

The V gene is TRBV2, the J gene TRBJ2-2; TRBD2 matches 10 bases. Sequencing was performed on PBMCs. This receptor was obtained from a boy aged 2-9 years in good health and CMV-seronegative. This CDR3 reads CASKSIAGGNTGELFF. The CDR3 bases are TGTGCCAGCAAATCCATAGCGGGGGGGAACACCGGGGAGCTGTTTTTT. Full variable domain (rest looked up from reference TRBV2 and TRBJ2-2): EPEVTQTPSHQVTQMGQEVILRCVPISNHLYFYWYRQILGQKVEFLVSFYNNEISEKSEIFDDQFSVERPDGSNFTLKIRSTKLEDSAMYFCASKSIAGGNTGELFFGEGSRLTVL.